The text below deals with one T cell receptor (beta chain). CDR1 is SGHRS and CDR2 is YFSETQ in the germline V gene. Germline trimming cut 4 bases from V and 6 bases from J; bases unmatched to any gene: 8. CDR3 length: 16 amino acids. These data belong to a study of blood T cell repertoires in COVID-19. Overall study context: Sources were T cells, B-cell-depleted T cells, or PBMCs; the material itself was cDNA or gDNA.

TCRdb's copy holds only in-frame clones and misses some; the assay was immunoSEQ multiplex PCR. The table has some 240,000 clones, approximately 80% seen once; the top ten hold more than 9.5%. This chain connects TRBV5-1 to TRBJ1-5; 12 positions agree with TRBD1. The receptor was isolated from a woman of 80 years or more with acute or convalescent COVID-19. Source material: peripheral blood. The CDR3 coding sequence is TGCGCCAGCAGCCAAGAGGGACAGGGGGCGGGTCAGCCCCAGCATTTT. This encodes CASSQEGQGAGQPQHF.